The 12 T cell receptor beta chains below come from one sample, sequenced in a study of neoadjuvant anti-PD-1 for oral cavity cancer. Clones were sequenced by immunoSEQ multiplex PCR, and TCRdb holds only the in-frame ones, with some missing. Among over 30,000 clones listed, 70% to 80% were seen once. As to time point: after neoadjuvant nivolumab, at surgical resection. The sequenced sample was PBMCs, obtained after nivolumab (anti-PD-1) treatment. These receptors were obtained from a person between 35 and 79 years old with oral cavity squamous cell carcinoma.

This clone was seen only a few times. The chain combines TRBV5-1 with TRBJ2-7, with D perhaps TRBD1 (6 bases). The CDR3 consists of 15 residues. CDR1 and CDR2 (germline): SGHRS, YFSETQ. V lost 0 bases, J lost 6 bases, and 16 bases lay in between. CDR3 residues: CASSLAGDPRREQYF. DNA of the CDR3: TGCGCCAGCAGCTTGGCAGGGGACCCCCGGCGCGAGCAGTACTTC.

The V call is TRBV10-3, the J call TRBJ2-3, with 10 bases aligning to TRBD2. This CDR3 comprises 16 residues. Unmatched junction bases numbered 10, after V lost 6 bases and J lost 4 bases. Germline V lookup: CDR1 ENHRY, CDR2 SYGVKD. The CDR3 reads CAISVRTSGSSDTQYF. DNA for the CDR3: TGTGCCATCAGCGTACGGACTAGCGGTTCCTCAGATACGCAGTATTTT.

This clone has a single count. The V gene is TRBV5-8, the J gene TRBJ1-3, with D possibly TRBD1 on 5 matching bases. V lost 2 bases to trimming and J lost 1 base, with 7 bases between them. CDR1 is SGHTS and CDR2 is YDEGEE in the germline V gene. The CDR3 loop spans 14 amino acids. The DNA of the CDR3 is TGTGCCAGCAGCTTAGGGGTGTCTGGAAACACCATATATTTT. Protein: CASSLGVSGNTIYF.

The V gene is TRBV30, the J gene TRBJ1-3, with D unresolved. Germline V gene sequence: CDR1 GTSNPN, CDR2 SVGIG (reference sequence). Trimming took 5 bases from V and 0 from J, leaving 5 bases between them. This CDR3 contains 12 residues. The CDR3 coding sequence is TGTGCCTGGGGGGTCTCTGGAAACACCATATATTTT. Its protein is CAWGVSGNTIYF.

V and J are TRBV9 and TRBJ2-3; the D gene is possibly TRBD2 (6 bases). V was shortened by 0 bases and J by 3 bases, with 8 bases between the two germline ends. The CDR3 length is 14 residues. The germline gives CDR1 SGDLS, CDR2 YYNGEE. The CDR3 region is CASSVVGRTDTQYF. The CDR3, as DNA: TGTGCCAGCAGCGTAGTAGGGAGGACAGATACGCAGTATTTT.

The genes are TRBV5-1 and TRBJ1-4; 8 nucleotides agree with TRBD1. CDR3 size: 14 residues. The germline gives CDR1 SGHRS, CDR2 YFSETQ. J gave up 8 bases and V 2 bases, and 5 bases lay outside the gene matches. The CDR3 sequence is CASSLQGDQEKLFF. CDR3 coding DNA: TGCGCCAGCAGCTTACAGGGGGATCAGGAAAAACTGTTTTTT.

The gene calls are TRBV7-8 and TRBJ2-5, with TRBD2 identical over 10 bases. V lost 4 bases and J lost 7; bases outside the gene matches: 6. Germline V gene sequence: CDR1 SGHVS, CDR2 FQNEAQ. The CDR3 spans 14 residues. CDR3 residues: CASSWGTSEGTQYF. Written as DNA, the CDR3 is TGTGCCAGCAGCTGGGGGACTAGCGAAGGGACCCAGTACTTC.

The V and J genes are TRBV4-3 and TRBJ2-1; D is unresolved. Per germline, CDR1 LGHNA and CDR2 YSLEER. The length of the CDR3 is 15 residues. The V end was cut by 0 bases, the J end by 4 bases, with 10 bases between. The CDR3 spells CASSQDGVRYNEQFF. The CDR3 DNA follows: TGCGCCAGCAGCCAAGATGGTGTCAGGTACAATGAGCAGTTCTTC.

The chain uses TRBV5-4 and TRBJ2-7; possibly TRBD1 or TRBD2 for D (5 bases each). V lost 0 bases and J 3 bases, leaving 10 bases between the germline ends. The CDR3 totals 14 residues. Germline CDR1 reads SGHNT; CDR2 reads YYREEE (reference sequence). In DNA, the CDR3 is TGTGCCAGCAGCTTGGGGGGACGAGACTACGAGCAGTACTTC. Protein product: CASSLGGRDYEQYF.

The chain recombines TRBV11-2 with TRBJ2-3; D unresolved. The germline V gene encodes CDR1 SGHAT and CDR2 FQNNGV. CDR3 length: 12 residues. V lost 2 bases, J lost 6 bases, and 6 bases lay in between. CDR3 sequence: CASSLFADTQYF. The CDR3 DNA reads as TGTGCCAGCAGCTTATTCGCGGATACGCAGTATTTT.

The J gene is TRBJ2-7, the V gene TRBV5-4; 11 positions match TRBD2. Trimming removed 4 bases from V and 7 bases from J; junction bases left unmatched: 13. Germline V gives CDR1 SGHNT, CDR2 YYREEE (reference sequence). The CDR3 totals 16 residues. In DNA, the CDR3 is TGTGCCAGCAGCGTGGGCGCTAGCGGGGGGTTCCTTGAGCAGTACTTC. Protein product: CASSVGASGGFLEQYF.

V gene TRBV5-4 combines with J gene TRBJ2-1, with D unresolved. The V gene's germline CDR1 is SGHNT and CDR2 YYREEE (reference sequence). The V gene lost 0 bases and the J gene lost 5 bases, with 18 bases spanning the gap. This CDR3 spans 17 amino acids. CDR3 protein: CASSLGHRNPGNNEQFF. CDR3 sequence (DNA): TGTGCCAGCAGCTTGGGACACCGCAACCCTGGCAACAATGAGCAGTTCTTC.